This entry lists 15 T cell receptor beta chains sequenced from one sample in a study of cytomegalovirus exposure and HLA in healthy donors (dated by TCRdb to 2015 to 2018). Library preparation employed the immunoSEQ multiplex PCR assay. The multiplex PCR relied on a mix of 60 forward primers for TCR Vbeta segments and 13 reverse primers for TCR Jbeta segments. This is the immuneACCESS table as TCRdb keeps it, with only in-frame sequences that have V and J called. A part of the clones is gone; compared with another copy, unresolved V genes explain less than half, and the rest is unexplained. Counted in this sample were 110,000 to 150,000 clones; approximately 80% of them appeared once. The top ten hold 3.5% to 5% of the sample. Sequenced sample: PBMCs. The receptors originated from a male donor in good health and CMV-seronegative.

This rearrangement joins TRBV6-1 to TRBJ2-1; D is possibly TRBD2 (5 bases). Germline CDR1 MNHNS, CDR2 SASEGT. Trimming left V 1 base short and J 0 bases short, with 10 bases between. The CDR3 covers 16 residues. CDR3 in amino acids: CASSEERRRSYNEQFF. Written as DNA, the CDR3 is TGTGCCAGCAGTGAAGAGCGGAGGCGCTCCTACAATGAGCAGTTCTTC.

V gene TRBV27 combines with J gene TRBJ2-2; the match to TRBD1 covers 9 bases. V lost 3 bases to trimming and J lost 4 bases; unmatched junction nucleotides: 6. Germline-derived CDR1 and CDR2 are MNHEY and SMNVEV (reference sequence). This CDR3 spans 16 amino acids. The chain's CDR3 is CASSFRQGGGTGELFF. The DNA of the CDR3 is TGTGCCAGCAGTTTCCGACAGGGGGGGGGCACCGGGGAGCTGTTTTTT.

The rearrangement links TRBV30 to TRBJ2-1, with 10 positions matching TRBD2. V gave up 7 bases and J gave up 0 bases; unmatched junction bases: 15. The CDR3 is 18 residues long. Germline V lookup: CDR1 GTSNPN, CDR2 SVGIG (reference sequence). The CDR3 DNA follows: TGTGCCTTGGATCTGGGGCTAGCGGGAGTTAGCTCCTACAATGAGCAGTTCTTC. It is translated as CALDLGLAGVSSYNEQFF. The full variable domain, completed using reference TRBV30 and TRBJ2-1, is SQTIHQWPATLVQPVGSPLSLECTVEGTSNPNLYWYRQAAGRGLQLLFYSVGIGQISSEVPQNLSASRPQDRQFILSSKKLLLSDSGFYLCALDLGLAGVSSYNEQFFGPGTRLTVL.

V is TRBV6-1 and J is TRBJ2-7, with TRBD1 identical over 9 bases. This CDR3 is built from 18 residues. V lost 4 bases and J lost 1; bases outside the gene matches: 14. CDR1 and CDR2 (germline): MNHNS, SASEGT. CDR3 region: CASSGVLSGQGLSYEQYF. In nucleotides, the CDR3 is TGTGCCAGCAGTGGAGTCCTCTCGGGACAGGGTTTGTCCTACGAGCAGTACTTC.

The V call is TRBV5-1, the J call TRBJ1-1; D gene ambiguous. The CDR3 covers 14 residues. V lost 0 bases to trimming and J lost 12 bases, with 18 bases between them. The germline V gene has CDR1 SGHRS and CDR2 YFSETQ. DNA of the CDR3: TGCGCCAGCAGCTTGGACGGCCGCTCGGGAGGAACTTTCTTT. This codes for CASSLDGRSGGTFF.

In this sample, this clone turned up once. This chain links TRBV9 with TRBJ2-3; TRBD2 matches 7 bases. V lost 3 bases to trimming and J lost 2 bases; unmatched junction nucleotides: 9. This CDR3 is 16 amino acids long. Germline CDR1 reads SGDLS; CDR2 reads YYNGEE. Here the CDR3 reads CASSAGAGLNTDTQYF. The CDR3 nucleotides are TGTGCCAGCAGCGCGGGAGCGGGACTTAACACAGATACGCAGTATTTT.

This chain uses TRBV6-1 with TRBJ2-3, with D uncertain. Per the germline V gene, CDR1 is MNHNS and CDR2 is SASEGT. The CDR3 is 13 amino acids. Trimming cost V 10 bases and J 0 bases, with 11 bases left between them. The CDR3 DNA is TGTGCCACGCAAAGCCCTAGCACAGATACGCAGTATTTT. Translating gives CATQSPSTDTQYF.

The chain is built from TRBV27 and TRBJ2-5; 7 bases agree with TRBD2. Germline assignment: CDR1 MNHEY and CDR2 SMNVEV (reference sequence). This CDR3 comprises 16 residues. V gave up 6 bases and J gave up 5 bases; unmatched junction bases: 15. CDR3 nucleotide sequence: TGTGCCAGCAGGTTAGAGGCTAGCGGTAGAGCGGAGACCCAGTACTTC. Amino acids: CASRLEASGRAETQYF.

The V and J genes are TRBV9 and TRBJ1-1, with D tentatively TRBD1 (5 bases). Germline values: CDR1 SGDLS, CDR2 YYNGEE. The CDR3 runs 19 residues. V was pared by 0 bases and J by 0 bases, with 21 bases between. CDR3 protein: CASSVVKSGRRGMNTEAFF. The CDR3 DNA reads TGTGCCAGCAGCGTAGTTAAGTCAGGGAGGCGGGGGATGAACACTGAAGCTTTCTTT.

The rearrangement uses TRBV5-8 and TRBJ2-7; D may be TRBD2 (5 bases). Germline V lookup: CDR1 SGHTS, CDR2 YDEGEE. V was clipped by 1 base and J by 7 bases, with 12 bases between them. The CDR3 length is 13 residues. CDR3: CASSLRLAGEQYF. As DNA, the CDR3 is TGTGCCAGCAGCTTGAGGCTAGCTGGTGAGCAGTACTTC.

The chain employs TRBV4-2 and TRBJ2-1, with TRBD2 identical over 13 bases. CDR1 LGHNA and CDR2 YNFKEQ come from the germline V gene. The CDR3 loop spans 16 amino acids. The V gene end was trimmed by 0 bases and the J gene end by 9 bases; junction bases not matched to a gene: 5. CDR3 sequence reads: CASSQEPGLAGSEQFF. The DNA for the CDR3 is TGTGCCAGCAGCCAAGAACCGGGACTAGCGGGGAGTGAGCAGTTCTTC.

The chain joins TRBV18 to TRBJ1-4, with 8 bases that match TRBD1. This CDR3 has 15 residues. Germline loops: CDR1 KGHSH, CDR2 LQKENI. V shed 2 bases and J 3 bases; nucleotides not matched to a gene: 2. The CDR3 bases are TGTGCCAGCTCACCAGGACAGGGCTCTAATGAAAAACTGTTTTTT. Its protein product is CASSPGQGSNEKLFF.

V gene TRBV6-5 combines with J gene TRBJ1-1; TRBD1 might be the D (5 bases). Germline assignment: CDR1 MNHEY and CDR2 SVGAGI. V lost 2 bases and J lost 4, with 14 bases in between. The CDR3 consists of 15 residues. CDR3 sequence: CASSYKETAFTEAFF. In DNA form, the CDR3 reads TGTGCCAGCAGTTACAAAGAGACAGCCTTCACTGAAGCTTTCTTT.

V gene TRBV6-1 combines with J gene TRBJ2-1, with 7 nucleotides matching TRBD1. The ends lost 5 bases at V and 6 bases at J; junction bases unmatched: 10. The CDR3 sequence is 15 residues long. Germline assignment: CDR1 MNHNS and CDR2 SASEGT. As DNA, the CDR3 is TGTGCCAGCAGTTCGACAGGGAAAGATTTCAATGAGCAGTTCTTC. Translation: CASSSTGKDFNEQFF.

In its sample, this clone was seen once. This chain links TRBV2 with TRBJ1-5; the match to TRBD1 covers 7 bases. The CDR3 sequence is 15 residues long. Looked up from germline, CDR1 is SNHLY and CDR2 is FYNNEI. V was clipped by 4 bases and J by 2 bases; unmatched bases: 5. As DNA, the CDR3 is TGTGCCAGCAGTGCGAATACAGGGGGCAATCAGCCCCAGCATTTT. Translation gives CASSANTGGNQPQHF.